This T cell receptor (beta chain) derives from a study of neurological immune-mediated disorders. General study points: Across subjects, no CDR3 amino acid sequence appeared in expanded clones of more than one subject, a finding that suggested private repertoires in all groups.

V was trimmed by 1 base and J by 0 bases, leaving 12 bases between them. CDR1 DFQATT and CDR2 SNEGSKA come from the germline V gene (reference sequence). This CDR3 region has 15 residues. Unsorted libraries were generated from 2 million PBMCs. These cells had been stored in RNAlater at -80 C. This clonotype was observed many times. Its antigen is not known. The method for making cDNA was 5'RACE, and it used 10-nucleotide random UMIs. TCRdb called the 5' RACE reads again in MiXCR, with one record for every CDR3 protein. The data contain over 25,000 distinct CDR3 sequences, about 12% of them singletons. This TCR was sampled from a man between 60 and 70 years old in good health. The sample taken for sequencing was PBMCs. V and J are TRBV20-1 and TRBJ1-2, with D unclear. CDR3 amino acids: CSARVWTAANYGYTF. The DNA of the CDR3 is TGCAGTGCTAGAGTCTGGACGGCTGCTAACTATGGCTACACCTTC.